The rows below give T cell receptor beta chains drawn from one sample of a study of identical twins. TCRdb ran MiXCR on the 5' RACE reads and lists one entry per CDR3 protein. Of about 190,000 distinct CDR3 sequences listed, approximately 15% are singletons. This sample also appeared in a second study, on T cells expressing NK-cell markers.

The material sequenced was CD8+ T cells sorted from blood. All receptors derive from a young woman in good health. The CDR3 runs from the conserved cysteine through the conserved F or W. A D gene is named only where the DNA matches it firmly. Clone size, where shown, is once, few, many, or a class for clones that have expanded.

CDR3: CASSFRTQGSHEQYF
DNA: TGTGCCAGCAGCTTTCGTACACAGGGAAGCCACGAGCAGTACTTC
J: TRBJ2-7
D: NA
size: NA
V: TRBV7-8

CDR3: CASSQVVYEQYF
DNA: TGTGCCAGCAGCCAAGTCGTCTACGAGCAGTACTTC
J: TRBJ2-7
D: NA
size: few
V: TRBV14

CDR3: CASSKSRDLKTEAFF
DNA: TGTGCCAGCAGCAAGTCACGGGACTTGAAGACTGAAGCTTTCTTT
J: TRBJ1-1
D: NA
size: NA
V: TRBV21-1

CDR3: CASARVSYEQYF
DNA: TGTGCCAGCGCCCGTGTCTCCTACGAGCAGTACTTC
J: TRBJ2-7
D: NA
size: NA
V: TRBV7-9

CDR3: CASSPGPQGNQPQHF
DNA: TGTGCCAGCAGCCCAGGGCCCCAGGGCAATCAGCCCCAGCATTTT
J: TRBJ1-5
D: NA
size: many
V: TRBV6-1

CDR3: CASSVGAGGIYNEQFF
DNA: TGTGCCAGCAGCGTAGGCGCGGGAGGAATCTACAATGAGCAGTTCTTC
J: TRBJ2-1
D: TRBD2
size: NA
V: TRBV9

CDR3: CASSQDLGRGEAFF
DNA: TGCGCCAGCAGCCAAGATCTGGGAAGGGGTGAAGCTTTCTTT
J: TRBJ1-1
D: NA
size: NA
V: TRBV4-3

CDR3: CASSSGHRPNTEAFF
DNA: TGTGCCAGCAGCTCCGGACACCGGCCGAACACTGAAGCTTTCTTT
J: TRBJ1-1
D: NA
size: few
V: TRBV5-5

CDR3: CSARGGRDGLPTGELFF
DNA: TGCAGTGCTAGAGGGGGACGGGACGGGTTACCCACCGGGGAGCTGTTTTTT
J: TRBJ2-2
D: NA
size: few
V: TRBV20-1

CDR3: CASSLTPSQETQYF
DNA: TGTGCCAGCAGTTTAACACCAAGCCAAGAGACCCAGTACTTC
J: TRBJ2-5
D: NA
size: few
V: TRBV27

CDR3: CASSEGREGYNEQFF
DNA: TGTGCCAGCAGTGAAGGGCGGGAGGGCTACAATGAGCAGTTCTTC
J: TRBJ2-1
D: TRBD2
size: NA
V: TRBV6-1

CDR3: CASSLAGTEGETQYF
DNA: TGTGCCAGCAGCTTAGCGGGAACAGAGGGGGAGACCCAGTACTTC
J: TRBJ2-5
D: NA
size: NA
V: TRBV7-6

CDR3: CASSLSSWGADNEQFF
DNA: TGTGCCAGCAGCTTATCGTCCTGGGGGGCAGACAATGAGCAGTTCTTC
J: TRBJ2-1
D: NA
size: few
V: TRBV7-3

CDR3: CASSPGQLFSGANVLTF
DNA: TGTGCCAGCAGTCCGGGACAGCTATTCTCTGGGGCCAACGTCCTGACTTTC
J: TRBJ2-6
D: TRBD1
size: few
V: TRBV7-9

CDR3: CASSPPTSGGPHTQYF
DNA: TGTGCCAGCAGCCCCCCGACTAGCGGGGGCCCCCATACGCAGTATTTT
J: TRBJ2-3
D: TRBD2
size: NA
V: TRBV7-9

CDR3: CASSTTRGLDIQYF
DNA: TGTGCCAGCAGCACTACCAGGGGGCTGGACATTCAGTACTTC
J: TRBJ2-4
D: TRBD1
size: once
V: TRBV6-2/TRBV6-3

CDR3: CASSLKGGGTYEQYF
DNA: TGTGCCAGCAGCTTAAAAGGGGGCGGCACCTACGAGCAGTACTTC
J: TRBJ2-7
D: TRBD1
size: NA
V: TRBV7-9

CDR3: CAISEAGMVNEQFF
DNA: TGTGCCATCAGTGAGGCAGGCATGGTCAATGAGCAGTTCTTC
J: TRBJ2-1
D: NA
size: NA
V: TRBV10-3

CDR3: CAISESAGMNTEAFF
DNA: TGTGCCATCAGTGAGTCCGCAGGGATGAACACTGAAGCTTTCTTT
J: TRBJ1-1
D: NA
size: NA
V: TRBV10-3

CDR3: CASSLGRATYNEQFF
DNA: TGTGCCAGCAGTTTGGGCAGGGCGACGTACAATGAGCAGTTCTTC
J: TRBJ2-1
D: NA
size: few
V: TRBV28

CDR3: CASSQGEGPTYEQYF
DNA: TGCGCCAGCAGCCAAGGGGAAGGCCCAACCTACGAGCAGTACTTC
J: TRBJ2-7
D: NA
size: NA
V: TRBV4-1

CDR3: CSAPLRLAGWGGATDTQYF
DNA: TGCAGTGCTCCCCTCAGACTAGCGGGATGGGGGGGGGCCACAGATACGCAGTATTTT
J: TRBJ2-3
D: TRBD2
size: NA
V: TRBV20-1

CDR3: CSASILGTNEQFF
DNA: TGCAGTGCTAGTATATTAGGTACGAATGAGCAGTTCTTC
J: TRBJ2-1
D: NA
size: few
V: TRBV20-1

CDR3: CASSVDPQLSWGTGELFF
DNA: TGTGCCAGCAGCGTAGATCCGCAGTTATCCTGGGGAACCGGGGAGCTGTTTTTT
J: TRBJ2-2
D: NA
size: NA
V: TRBV9

CDR3: CATSTSTGRESGELFF
DNA: TGTGCCACCAGCACTAGTACCGGGAGGGAGTCCGGGGAGCTGTTTTTT
J: TRBJ2-2
D: TRBD2
size: few
V: TRBV15

CDR3: CASSLEFGYGYTF
DNA: TGTGCCAGCAGCTTAGAATTCGGCTATGGCTACACCTTC
J: TRBJ1-2
D: NA
size: NA
V: TRBV7-9

CDR3: CASSSLDRGGTDTQYF
DNA: TGTGCCAGCAGTTCTTTAGACAGGGGCGGCACAGATACGCAGTATTTT
J: TRBJ2-3
D: TRBD1
size: NA
V: TRBV6-2/TRBV6-3

CDR3: CASRPLKPTQYF
DNA: TGTGCCAGCAGACCCCTTAAGCCCACGCAGTATTTT
J: TRBJ2-3
D: NA
size: few
V: TRBV7-2

CDR3: CATSRMDLPSDGYTF
DNA: TGTGCCACCAGCAGAATGGATTTGCCCAGCGATGGCTACACCTTC
J: TRBJ1-2
D: NA
size: many
V: TRBV15

CDR3: CSVVVAGEREQFF
DNA: TGCAGCGTTGTGGTAGCGGGAGAACGAGAGCAGTTCTTC
J: TRBJ2-1
D: TRBD2
size: few
V: TRBV29-1

CDR3: CASSQDRTTEAFF
DNA: TGTGCCAGCAGCCAAGATAGGACTACTGAAGCTTTCTTT
J: TRBJ1-1
D: NA
size: NA
V: TRBV4-2

CDR3: CASSEYMGPGTYEQYF
DNA: TGTGCCAGCAGTGAATATATGGGGCCGGGGACCTACGAGCAGTACTTC
J: TRBJ2-7
D: NA
size: NA
V: TRBV25-1

CDR3: CASSSLGKWEQFF
DNA: TGTGCCAGCAGCTCATTAGGGAAATGGGAGCAGTTCTTC
J: TRBJ2-1
D: NA
size: few
V: TRBV13

CDR3: CASSPFRATGAETQYF
DNA: TGTGCCAGCAGCCCGTTTAGGGCGACGGGAGCAGAGACCCAGTACTTC
J: TRBJ2-5
D: NA
size: NA
V: TRBV7-9

CDR3: CASSTQQGKAGANVLTF
DNA: TGTGCCAGCAGCACACAACAGGGGAAGGCTGGGGCCAACGTCCTGACTTTC
J: TRBJ2-6
D: TRBD1
size: NA
V: TRBV7-9

CDR3: CASRAGGRVEQYF
DNA: TGTGCCAGCAGGGCCGGGGGACGCGTCGAGCAGTACTTC
J: TRBJ2-7
D: NA
size: few
V: TRBV12-3/TRBV12-4

CDR3: CASSMALFHSPLHF
DNA: TGTGCCAGTAGTATGGCACTTTTCCATTCACCCCTCCACTTT
J: TRBJ1-6
D: NA
size: NA
V: TRBV19

CDR3: CASSDLASGSPNEQYF
DNA: TGCGCCAGCAGTGATTTGGCTAGCGGGAGTCCTAACGAGCAGTACTTC
J: TRBJ2-7
D: TRBD2
size: few
V: TRBV10-2

CDR3: CASGLESSYNSPLHF
DNA: TGTGCTAGTGGTTTGGAGAGCTCCTATAATTCACCCCTCCACTTT
J: TRBJ1-6
D: NA
size: NA
V: TRBV12-5

CDR3: CASSVATYNEQFF
DNA: TGTGCCAGCAGCGTAGCCACCTACAATGAGCAGTTCTTC
J: TRBJ2-1
D: NA
size: NA
V: TRBV9

CDR3: CASSQDWSPNEQYF
DNA: TGCGCCAGCAGCCAAGACTGGAGTCCGAACGAGCAGTACTTC
J: TRBJ2-7
D: NA
size: NA
V: TRBV4-3

CDR3: CASSLVSEGYEQYF
DNA: TGTGCCAGCAGCTTAGTGTCAGAGGGATACGAGCAGTACTTC
J: TRBJ2-7
D: NA
size: few
V: TRBV7-6

CDR3: CASSDTATNEKLFF
DNA: TGTGCCAGCAGTGATACAGCAACTAATGAAAAACTGTTTTTT
J: TRBJ1-4
D: NA
size: NA
V: TRBV6-1

CDR3: CASSSDRRGYEQYF
DNA: TGTGCCAGCAGCTCGGACAGGAGGGGCTACGAGCAGTACTTC
J: TRBJ2-7
D: NA
size: few
V: TRBV7-2

CDR3: CASSLAFVILGPLSGETQYF
DNA: TGTGCCAGCAGTTTAGCGTTTGTCATTCTTGGCCCCCTGAGTGGAGAGACCCAGTACTTC
J: TRBJ2-5
D: NA
size: many
V: TRBV12-3/TRBV12-4

CDR3: CASSLVREDGYTF
DNA: TGCGCCAGCAGCTTGGTGAGGGAGGATGGCTACACCTTC
J: TRBJ1-2
D: NA
size: NA
V: TRBV5-1

CDR3: CASSLVGSGGPNEQFF
DNA: TGTGCCAGCAGCTTAGTTGGTAGCGGAGGTCCCAATGAGCAGTTCTTC
J: TRBJ2-1
D: NA
size: few
V: TRBV7-6

CDR3: CASSFGLALNTGELFF
DNA: TGCGCCAGCAGCTTTGGCCTAGCGCTGAACACCGGGGAGCTGTTTTTT
J: TRBJ2-2
D: NA
size: few
V: TRBV5-1

CDR3: CASSGGDTKQYF
DNA: TGTGCCAGCAGCGGAGGGGACACCAAGCAGTACTTC
J: TRBJ2-7
D: NA
size: few
V: TRBV9

CDR3: CASSLTLHPYNKQFF
DNA: TGTGCCAGCAGTTTAACTCTCCACCCTTACAATAAGCAGTTCTTC
J: TRBJ2-1
D: NA
size: NA
V: TRBV12-3/TRBV12-4

CDR3: CSAVPLLASNETQYF
DNA: TGCAGCGCTGTACCTTTACTAGCATCTAATGAGACCCAGTACTTC
J: TRBJ2-5
D: NA
size: NA
V: TRBV29-1

CDR3: CASSPSAGQGSVIQYF
DNA: TGTGCCAGCAGCCCTTCGGCGGGACAGGGGTCAGTCATTCAGTACTTC
J: TRBJ2-4
D: TRBD1
size: few
V: TRBV7-2